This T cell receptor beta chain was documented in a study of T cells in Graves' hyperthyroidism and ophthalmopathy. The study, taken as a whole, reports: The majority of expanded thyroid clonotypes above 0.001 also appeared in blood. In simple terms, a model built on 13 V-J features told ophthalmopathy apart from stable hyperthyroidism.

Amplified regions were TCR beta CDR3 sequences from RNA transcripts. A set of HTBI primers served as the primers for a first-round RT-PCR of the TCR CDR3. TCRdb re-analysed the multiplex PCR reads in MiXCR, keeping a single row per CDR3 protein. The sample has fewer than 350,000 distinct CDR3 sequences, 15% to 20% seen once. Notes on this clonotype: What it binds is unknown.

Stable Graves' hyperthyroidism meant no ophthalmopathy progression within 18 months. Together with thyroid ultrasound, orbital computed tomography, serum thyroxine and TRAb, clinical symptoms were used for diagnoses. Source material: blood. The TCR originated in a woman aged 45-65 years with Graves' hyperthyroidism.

The CDR3 coding sequence is TGTGCCAGCACCCCGGACTGGAACAATGAGCAGTTCTTC. It specifies CASTPDWNNEQFF. The chain employs TRBV6-1 and TRBJ2-1; weak D call: TRBD2 (5 bases). CDR3 length: 13 amino acids. V lost 7 bases and J 5 bases, leaving 12 bases between the germline ends. CDR1 and CDR2 (germline): MNHNS, SASEGT.